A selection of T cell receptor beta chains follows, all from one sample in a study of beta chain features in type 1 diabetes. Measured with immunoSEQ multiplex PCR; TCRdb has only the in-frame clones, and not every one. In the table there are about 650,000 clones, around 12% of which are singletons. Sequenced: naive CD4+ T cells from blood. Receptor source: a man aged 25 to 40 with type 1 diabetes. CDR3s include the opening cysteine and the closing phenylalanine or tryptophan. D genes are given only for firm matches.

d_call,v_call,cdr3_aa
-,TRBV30,CAWSEGFTDTQYF
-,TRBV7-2,CASSLNGAGISTDTQYF
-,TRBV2,CAILADTQYF
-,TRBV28,CASSLPGHSARHF
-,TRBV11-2,CASSLYESSYNEQFF
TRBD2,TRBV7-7,CASSFQGGETQYF
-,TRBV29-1,CSAGQDGTEAFF
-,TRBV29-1,CSVEGTSLGEQYF
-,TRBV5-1,CASSLTLQETQYF
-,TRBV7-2,CASSSFTEAFF
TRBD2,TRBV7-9,CASSRLAGEYNEQFF
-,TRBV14,CASSQGMAAGELFF
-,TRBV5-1,CASSYSEAYGYTF
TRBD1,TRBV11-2,CASSSTGGTEQFF
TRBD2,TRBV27,CASSWGLGPYEQYF
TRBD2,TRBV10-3,CAISRSAGLAGATYNEQFF
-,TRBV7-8,CASTGGRIPYEQYF
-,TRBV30,CAWSVGLDRSNYGYTF
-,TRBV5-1,CASSLAPGIDTDTQYF
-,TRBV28,CASSYRVRAKNIQYF
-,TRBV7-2,CASSLALYYEQYF
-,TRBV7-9,CASSPGRGAEKLFF
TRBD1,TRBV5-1,CASRETGGPFNEQFF
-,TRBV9,CASSTLTDTQYF
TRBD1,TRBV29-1,CSVRIRDRGSSSYEQYF
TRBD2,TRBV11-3,CASSGIAGGTYEQYF
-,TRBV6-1,CASSSPVAADTQYF
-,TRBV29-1,CSVERLAANKQFF
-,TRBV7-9,CASSLAGAAGQIQYF
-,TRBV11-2,CASSFVGLSYEQYF
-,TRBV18,CASSPGINNEQFF
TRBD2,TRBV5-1,CASSPGLAGLPETQYF
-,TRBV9,CASSVGGPLNTEAFF
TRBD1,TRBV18,CASSSGQDTEAFF
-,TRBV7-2,CASSLGGTDTQYF
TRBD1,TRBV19,CASGQGEGQPQHF
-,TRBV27,CASSLEDNNSPLHF
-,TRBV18,CASSPDGAGQNTGELFF
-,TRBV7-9,CASSLFGQTGTSYEQYF
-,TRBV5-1,CASSPQGSYNEQFF
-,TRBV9,CASTLGSGNEQFF
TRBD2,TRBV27,CASSMRLAGSTDTQYF
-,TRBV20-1,CSPDRSYGYTF
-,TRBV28,CASHRGGSTNVLTF
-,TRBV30,CAWNSDSWGHEQYF
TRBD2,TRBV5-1,CASSLLSSGGNNEQFF
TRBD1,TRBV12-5,CASGPDRGEKLFF
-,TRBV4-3,CASSPRTDMGYDQYF